Included here is one T cell receptor beta chain sequence, with context. With 3 bases removed from V and 0 bases from J, the gap between germline ends came to 18 bases. Germline CDR1 LNHDA, CDR2 SQIVND (reference sequence). The CDR3 runs to 18 residues. Produced via immunoSEQ multiplex PCR; TCRdb's table is partial and in-frame only. The repertoire holds some 130,000 clones, with roughly nine tenths as singletons. The data stem from a study of blood T cell repertoires in COVID-19. Across the study: T cells, B-cell-depleted T cells, or PBMCs provided the cDNA or gDNA that served as material.

The clonotype originates from a man aged 55 to 69 with COVID-19, enrolled during active disease. The sample consisted of peripheral blood. The chain links TRBV19 to TRBJ1-5; no clear D. DNA for the CDR3: TGTGCCAGTAGTATGTCGGTAGGAGGGTGGATTAGCAATCAGCCCCAGCATTTT. It is translated as CASSMSVGGWISNQPQHF.